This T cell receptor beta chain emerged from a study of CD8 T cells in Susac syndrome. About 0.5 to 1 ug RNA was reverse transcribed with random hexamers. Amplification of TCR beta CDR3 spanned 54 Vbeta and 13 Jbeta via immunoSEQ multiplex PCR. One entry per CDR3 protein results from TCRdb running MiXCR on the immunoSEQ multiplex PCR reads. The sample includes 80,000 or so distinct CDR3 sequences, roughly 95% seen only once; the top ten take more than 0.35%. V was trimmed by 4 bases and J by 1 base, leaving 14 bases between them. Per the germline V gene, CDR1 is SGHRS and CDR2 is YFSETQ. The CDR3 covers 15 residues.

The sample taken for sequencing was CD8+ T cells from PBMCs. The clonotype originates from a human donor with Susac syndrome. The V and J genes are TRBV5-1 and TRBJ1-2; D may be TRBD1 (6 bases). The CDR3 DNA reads TGCGCCAGCAGCGGGGACACGTACCTTAACTATGGCTACACCTTC. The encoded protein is CASSGDTYLNYGYTF.